The rows below give T cell receptor beta chains drawn from one sample of a study of blood T cell repertoires in COVID-19. Here immunoSEQ multiplex PCR was the method, and the copy in TCRdb shows in-frame clones only, minus some. This table has some 100,000 clones, over 70% appearing once. The sample was peripheral blood. These TCRs come from a man aged 55-75 years with acute or convalescent COVID-19. Each CDR3 is given with its conserved first and last residue. A D gene is named only where the DNA matches it firmly. For some rows the clone size is stated as once, few or many, or as a class when expanded; others skip it.

j_call clone_size v_call d_call cdr3_aa cdr3_nt
TRBJ1-5 . TRBV2 TRBD1 CASSAGTGWYQPQHF TGTGCCAGCAGCGCCGGGACAGGGTGGTATCAGCCCCAGCATTTT
TRBJ2-3 . TRBV6-1 TRBD1 CASSALTGGLTDTQYF TGTGCCAGCAGTGCCCTAACAGGGGGACTCACAGATACGCAGTATTTT
TRBJ1-3 . TRBV14 . CASSQEKGRVGNTIYF TGTGCCAGCAGCCAAGAAAAGGGCAGGGTTGGAAACACCATATATTTT
TRBJ1-2 . TRBV4-1 TRBD1 CASSQDMTGQGDRNYGYTF TGCGCCAGCAGCCAAGATATGACGGGACAGGGAGACCGAAACTATGGCTACACCTTC
TRBJ2-1 once TRBV6-5 TRBD2 CATRGSGIEGRFF TGTGCCACCCGGGGTAGCGGGATAGAGGGGCGGTTCTTC
TRBJ2-1 . TRBV5-1 TRBD2 CASSLGGSSYNEQFF TGCGCCAGCAGCTTGGGCGGGAGCTCCTACAATGAGCAGTTCTTC
TRBJ1-2 . TRBV4-3 . CASSQEEGMWPNYGYTF TGCGCCAGCAGCCAAGAAGAGGGCATGTGGCCAAACTATGGCTACACCTTC
TRBJ1-2 . TRBV18 . CASSLTGKANYGYTF TGTGCCAGCTCACTTACAGGGAAAGCTAACTATGGCTACACCTTC
TRBJ2-7 . TRBV5-6 TRBD1 CASSMFDRDHEQYF TGTGCCAGCAGCATGTTCGACAGGGACCACGAGCAGTACTTC
TRBJ1-1 . TRBV5-4 . CASSFDRLNTEAFF TGTGCCAGCAGCTTTGACAGACTGAACACTGAAGCTTTCTTT
TRBJ1-5 . TRBV19 . CASSTHQKQRDSNQPQHF TGTGCCAGTAGCACACACCAGAAACAGAGGGATAGCAATCAGCCCCAGCATTTT
TRBJ2-7 . TRBV4-2 TRBD2 CASSQDWAGTSGRTQYF TGTGCCAGCAGCCAAGATTGGGCCGGGACTAGCGGGAGAACGCAGTACTTC
TRBJ2-1 . TRBV10-1 . CASSESRGNNEQFF TGCGCCAGCAGTGAGTCTCGCGGAAACAATGAGCAGTTCTTC
TRBJ1-2 . TRBV10-2 TRBD1 CASSASSGQGHYGYTF TGCGCCAGCAGTGCAAGCTCGGGACAGGGACATTATGGCTACACCTTC
TRBJ2-1 . TRBV19 . CASSIEALAYEQFF TGTGCCAGTAGTATAGAGGCACTAGCCTATGAGCAGTTCTTC
TRBJ2-1 . TRBV5-6 TRBD1 CASSRPRQGFSYLDNEQFF TGTGCCAGCAGCAGGCCGAGACAGGGTTTTAGCTATTTGGACAATGAGCAGTTCTTC
TRBJ2-5 . TRBV14 . CASSHKKETQYF TGTGCCAGCAGCCACAAAAAAGAGACCCAGTACTTC
TRBJ2-3 . TRBV2 . CASSEYLDGSTDTQYF TGTGCCAGCAGTGAATACCTTGACGGGAGCACAGATACGCAGTATTTT
TRBJ2-1 . TRBV9 TRBD2 CASSVGWGGNEQFF TGTGCCAGCAGCGTAGGGTGGGGGGGCAATGAGCAGTTCTTC
TRBJ2-2 . TRBV5-1 . CASSLDREYGELFF TGCGCCAGCAGCTTGGACAGGGAATATGGGGAGCTGTTTTTT
TRBJ2-3 . TRBV5-8 TRBD2 CASSLGLAASTDTQYF TGTGCCAGCAGCTTGGGACTAGCGGCTAGCACAGATACGCAGTATTTT
TRBJ2-3 . TRBV6-1 . CASSDPLDRTLGTDTQYF TGTGCCAGCAGTGATCCCCTTGACAGAACCCTCGGCACAGATACGCAGTATTTT
TRBJ1-1 . TRBV7-8 TRBD1 CASSLGQGAGVNTEAFF TGTGCCAGCAGCTTAGGGCAGGGGGCCGGGGTGAACACTGAAGCTTTCTTT
TRBJ1-1 . TRBV28 . CASSFNAGRSTEAFF TGTGCCAGCAGTTTCAACGCAGGGAGGTCAACTGAAGCTTTCTTT
TRBJ1-2 few TRBV9 . CASSAGTVNDYGYTF TGTGCCAGCAGCGCCGGGACTGTTAACGACTATGGCTACACCTTC
TRBJ2-2 . TRBV4-2 TRBD2 CASSREGLAGTNTGELFF TGTGCCAGCAGCCGCGAAGGACTAGCGGGGACAAACACCGGGGAGCTGTTTTTT
TRBJ2-7 . TRBV3-1/TRBV3-2 TRBD1 CASSPNRGEQYF TGTGCCAGCAGCCCCAACAGGGGGGAGCAGTACTTC
TRBJ2-2 . TRBV10-1 . CASSEGRGTGELFF TGCGCCAGCAGTGAGGGAAGGGGCACCGGGGAGCTGTTTTTT
TRBJ1-2 . TRBV29-1 TRBD1 CSVGTGDLYGYTF TGCAGCGTGGGGACAGGGGACTTGTATGGCTACACCTTC
TRBJ1-2 . TRBV6-1 . CASSPGVNYGYTF TGTGCCAGCAGTCCAGGGGTTAACTATGGCTACACCTTC
TRBJ2-7 . TRBV3-1/TRBV3-2 TRBD1 CASSQFGQGGYEQYF TGTGCCAGCAGCCAATTTGGACAGGGGGGTTACGAGCAGTACTTC